The clone carrying this T cell receptor (beta chain) has a count of ten or more. Antigen: not known. Germline CDR1 reads SGHKS; CDR2 reads YYEKEE (reference sequence). CDR3 length equals 14 residues. With 7 bases clipped from V and 2 bases from J, the junction kept 6 bases outside the gene matches. The data are from a study of early T cells in non-severe SARS-CoV-2 infection. The wider study: It was bulk RNA from unsorted whole blood that was sequenced, and the chains were unpaired.

Unique molecular identifiers were affixed to single, distinct cDNA molecules. TCRdb reanalysed the 5' RACE reads using MiXCR and keeps one entry per CDR3 protein. Here the sample spans about 26,000 distinct CDR3 sequences, approximately 4% being singletons. The study, taken as a whole, reports: Using VDJdb, the matching emphasized anti-spike CD8 responses while missing private and CD4 specificities.

The TCR comes from an adult who was a healthcare worker with PCR-confirmed SARS-CoV-2 infection or an uninfected control (not recorded which). The genes are TRBV5-5 and TRBJ2-7; TRBD2 matches 10 bases. The sample taken for sequencing was whole blood. CDR3 DNA: TGTGCCAGCCAGAAGCGGGAGGGCCCCTACGAGCAGTACTTC. Its translation: CASQKREGPYEQYF.